This T cell receptor beta chain was documented in a study of shared clonotypes between healthy human individuals. Deletions cut 0 bases from V and 2 bases from J, with 21 bases between. Germline CDR1 and CDR2: LGHNA and YSLEER. The CDR3 is 19 amino acids. The naive CD8 population came from CD45RO-negative cells selected for CCR7, without terminally differentiated effector memory CD45RA+ cells. As concerns this clone: The antigen is undetermined.

Study-wide findings and caveats: Sequencing depth was expected to influence donor clonotype sharing.

The method was immunoSEQ multiplex PCR; TCRdb's version includes in-frame clones alone and lacks a portion of them. The table lists about 2 million clones, 85% to 95% of them singletons. J is TRBJ2-3 and V is TRBV4-3, with a tentative D call TRBD2 (6 bases). This sequence was found in a man aged 18-30 years in good health. The source material was naive CD8+ T cells sorted from blood. CDR3 residues: CASSQEPAGATYSTDTQYF. DNA of the CDR3: TGCGCCAGCAGCCAAGAGCCAGCGGGCGCTACTTATTCCACAGATACGCAGTATTTT.